The present entry profiles one T cell receptor beta chain with its context. Its matching antigen is unknown. TCRdb re-derived calls from the reads in MiXCR, one entry per CDR3 protein. The sample carries 300,000 or so distinct CDR3 sequences, roughly a tenth recorded once. After removal of 0 bases from V and 4 bases from J, the junction contained 5 bases not matched to a gene. Germline V gives CDR1 SNHLY, CDR2 FYNNEI. This CDR3 comprises 16 residues. This sample stems from a study of T cell repertoires in cytomegalovirus infection. Turning to the study itself: CMV infection together with matching HLA type was indicated by public TCR beta signatures.

The study's findings and limits: Dominant in the ex vivo response were TCR beta clonotypes restricted by HLA-C and specific for CMV. Carriers of CMV and the relevant HLA type were discriminated by public TCR beta frequency.

The sequence was obtained from a human donor in good health (CMV status not recorded). Some clones in this sample may be carry-over from other donors' samples. The chain uses TRBV2 and TRBJ2-2; 7 bases agree with TRBD2. The material sequenced was PBMCs. The CDR3 DNA follows: TGTGCCAGCAGTGAAGCGCGGGGAGGGAGCACCGGGGAGCTGTTTTTT. It yields the protein CASSEARGGSTGELFF.